This is a list of T cell receptor beta chains from one sample in a study of blood T cells in healthy people across ages. Via MiXCR, TCRdb re-called the 5' RACE reads, giving one row per CDR3 protein. The data show about 1.8 million distinct CDR3 sequences, 40% to 55% seen once. The sequenced material came from blood. The origin of the receptors is a woman aged 35 to 49 in good health. The CDR3 runs from the conserved cysteine through the conserved F or W.

J | V | CDR3
TRBJ2-5 | TRBV28 | CASSLAKLEQYF
TRBJ1-2 | TRBV5-6 | CASSSLPGQGAYYGYTF
TRBJ1-2 | TRBV27 | CASSWGHRGQLGYGYTF
TRBJ2-1 | TRBV4-3 | CASSQEVNSIYNEQFF
TRBJ2-5 | TRBV28 | CASTQGGQDLPETQYF
TRBJ2-7 | TRBV7-2 | CASSPKVGGPYEQYF
TRBJ2-3 | TRBV6-2/TRBV6-3 | CAAVRADGDTQYF
TRBJ1-2 | TRBV4-3 | CASSQLKAGTGYFEGYTF
TRBJ1-2 | TRBV9 | CASSAGQAFNYGYTF
TRBJ1-5 | TRBV20-1 | CSAAPPGRSNQPQHF
TRBJ1-1 | TRBV5-1 | CASSESGTVNTEAFF
TRBJ1-2 | TRBV20-1 | CSARSTFYGYTF
TRBJ1-2 | TRBV7-2 | CASSLWPQRYGYTF